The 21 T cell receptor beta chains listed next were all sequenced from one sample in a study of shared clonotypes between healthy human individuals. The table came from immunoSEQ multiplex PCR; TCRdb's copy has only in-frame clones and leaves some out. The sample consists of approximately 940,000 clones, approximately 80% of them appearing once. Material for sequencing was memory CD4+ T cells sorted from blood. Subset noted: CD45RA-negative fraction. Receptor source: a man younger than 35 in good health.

CDR3 loop: CASSPGRTSEETQYF. The CDR3 bases are TGTGCCAGCAGCCCCGGCCGGACTAGCGAGGAGACCCAGTACTTC. The chain couples TRBV7-3 to TRBJ2-5; 9 bases match TRBD2. From germline, CDR1 is SGHTA and CDR2 FQGTGA. The CDR3 covers 15 residues. V shed 5 bases and J 5 bases; nucleotides not matched to a gene: 9.

This chain's CDR3 is CAWIGTRGSGANVLTF. In nucleotides, the CDR3 is TGTGCCTGGATTGGAACCAGAGGCTCTGGGGCCAACGTCCTGACTTTC. The chain has TRBV30 and TRBJ2-6; D gene uncertain. CDR1 GTSNPN and CDR2 SVGIG come from the germline V gene (reference sequence). V was pared by 4 bases and J by 0 bases, with 13 bases between. CDR3 length: 16 residues.

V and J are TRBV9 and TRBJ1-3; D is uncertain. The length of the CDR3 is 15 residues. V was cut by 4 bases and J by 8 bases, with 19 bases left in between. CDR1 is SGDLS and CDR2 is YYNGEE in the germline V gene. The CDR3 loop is CASSPTSPLVDTIYF. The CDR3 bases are TGTGCCAGCAGCCCGACTTCTCCACTGGTGGACACCATATATTTT.

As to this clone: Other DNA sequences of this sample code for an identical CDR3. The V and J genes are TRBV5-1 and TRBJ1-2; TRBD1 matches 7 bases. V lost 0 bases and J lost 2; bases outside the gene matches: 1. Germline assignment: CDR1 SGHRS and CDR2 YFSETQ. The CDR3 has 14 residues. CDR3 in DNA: TGCGCCAGCAGCTTGGGCAGGGGGAACTATGGCTACACCTTC. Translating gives CASSLGRGNYGYTF.

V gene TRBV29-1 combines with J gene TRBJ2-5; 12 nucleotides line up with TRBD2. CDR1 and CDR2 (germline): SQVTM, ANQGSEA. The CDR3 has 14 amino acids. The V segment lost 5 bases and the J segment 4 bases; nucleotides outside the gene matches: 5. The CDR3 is CSVTSGRNPETQYF. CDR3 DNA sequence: TGCAGCGTTACTAGCGGGAGGAACCCAGAGACCCAGTACTTC. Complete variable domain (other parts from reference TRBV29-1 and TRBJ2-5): SAVISQKPSRDICQRGTSLTIQCQVDSQVTMMFWYRQQPGQSLTLIATANQGSEATYESGFVIDKFPISRPNLTFSTLTVSNMSPEDSSIYLCSVTSGRNPETQYFGPGTRLLVL.

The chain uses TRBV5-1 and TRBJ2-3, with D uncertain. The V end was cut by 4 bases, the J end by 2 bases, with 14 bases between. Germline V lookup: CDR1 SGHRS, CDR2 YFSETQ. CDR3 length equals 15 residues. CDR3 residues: CASSLDGLTTDTQYF. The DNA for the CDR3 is TGCGCCAGCAGCCTGGACGGCCTCACCACAGATACGCAGTATTTT. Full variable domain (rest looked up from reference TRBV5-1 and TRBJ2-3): KAGVTQTPRYLIKTRGQQVTLSCSPISGHRSVSWYQQTPGQGLQFLFEYFSETQRNKGNFPGRFSGRQFSNSRSEMNVSTLELGDSALYLCASSLDGLTTDTQYFGPGTRLTVL.

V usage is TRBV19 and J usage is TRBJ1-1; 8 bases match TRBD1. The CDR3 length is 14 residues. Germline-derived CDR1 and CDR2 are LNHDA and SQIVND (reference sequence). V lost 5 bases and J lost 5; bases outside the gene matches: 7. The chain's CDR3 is CASSVQGARTEAFF. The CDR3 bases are TGTGCCAGTAGTGTTCAGGGGGCGCGGACTGAAGCTTTCTTT.

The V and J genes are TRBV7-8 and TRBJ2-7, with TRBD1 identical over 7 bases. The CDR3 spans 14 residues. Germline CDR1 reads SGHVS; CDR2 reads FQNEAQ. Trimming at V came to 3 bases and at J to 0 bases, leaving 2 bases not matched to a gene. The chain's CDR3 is CASSFGDSSYEQYF. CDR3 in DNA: TGTGCCAGCAGCTTTGGGGACAGCTCCTACGAGCAGTACTTC.

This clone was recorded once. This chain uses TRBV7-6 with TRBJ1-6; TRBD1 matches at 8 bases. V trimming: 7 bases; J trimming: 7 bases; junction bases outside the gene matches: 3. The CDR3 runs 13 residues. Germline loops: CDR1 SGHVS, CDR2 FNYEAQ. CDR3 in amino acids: CASTQGANSPLHF. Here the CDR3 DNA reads TGTGCCAGCACCCAGGGGGCCAATTCACCCCTCCACTTT. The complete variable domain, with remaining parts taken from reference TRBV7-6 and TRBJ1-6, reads GAGVSQSPRYKVTKRGQDVALRCDPISGHVSLYWYRQALGQGPEFLTYFNYEAQQDKSGLPNDRFSAERPEGSISTLTIQRTEQRDSAMYRCASTQGANSPLHFGNGTRLTVT.

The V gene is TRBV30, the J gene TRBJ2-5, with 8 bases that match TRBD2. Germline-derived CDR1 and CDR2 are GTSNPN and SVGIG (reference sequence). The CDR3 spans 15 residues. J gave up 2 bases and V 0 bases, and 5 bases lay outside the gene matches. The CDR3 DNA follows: TGTGCCTGGAGTGTTTCCGGGAGGGGGCAAGAGACCCAGTACTTC. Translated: CAWSVSGRGQETQYF.

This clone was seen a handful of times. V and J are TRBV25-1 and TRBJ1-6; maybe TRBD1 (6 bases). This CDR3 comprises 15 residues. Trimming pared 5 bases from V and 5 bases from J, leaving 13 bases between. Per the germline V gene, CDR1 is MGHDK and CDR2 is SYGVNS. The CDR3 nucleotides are TGTGCCAGCAGTTGGGAGGACAGAAATAATTCACCCCTCCACTTT. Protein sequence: CASSWEDRNNSPLHF.

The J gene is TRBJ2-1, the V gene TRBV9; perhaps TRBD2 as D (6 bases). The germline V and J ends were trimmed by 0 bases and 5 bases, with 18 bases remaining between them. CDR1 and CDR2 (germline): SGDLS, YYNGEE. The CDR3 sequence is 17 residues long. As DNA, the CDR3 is TGTGCCAGCAGCGTAGATATATGGGGCGGGAAGGACAATGAGCAGTTCTTC. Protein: CASSVDIWGGKDNEQFF.

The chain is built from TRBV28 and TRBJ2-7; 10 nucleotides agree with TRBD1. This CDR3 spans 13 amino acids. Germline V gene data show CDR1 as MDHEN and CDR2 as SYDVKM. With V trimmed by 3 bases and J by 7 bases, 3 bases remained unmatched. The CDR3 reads CASSFWTGGEQYF. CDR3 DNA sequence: TGTGCCAGCAGTTTCTGGACAGGGGGAGAGCAGTACTTC.

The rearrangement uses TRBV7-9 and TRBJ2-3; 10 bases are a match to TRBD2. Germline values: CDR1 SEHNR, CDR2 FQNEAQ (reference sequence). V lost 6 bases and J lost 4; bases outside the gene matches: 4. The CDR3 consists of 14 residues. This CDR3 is CASSSSGGPDTQYF. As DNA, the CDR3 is TGTGCCAGCAGTTCTAGCGGGGGTCCAGATACGCAGTATTTT.

As DNA, the CDR3 is TGTGCCAGCAGTCCTGGGACTGGAGACTCTGGGGCCAACGTCCTGACTTTC. It encodes CASSPGTGDSGANVLTF. V gene TRBV11-3 combines with J gene TRBJ2-6; a possible D gene is TRBD2 (6 bases). The germline V gene encodes CDR1 SGHNT and CDR2 YENEEA. The length of the CDR3 is 17 residues. Trimming shortened V by 6 bases and J by 0 bases, and 15 bases separated the two germline ends. Together with reference TRBV11-3 and TRBJ2-6, the CDR3 gives the full variable domain: EAGVVQSPRYKIIEKKQPVAFWCNPISGHNTLYWYLQNLGQGPELLIRYENEEAVDDSQLPKDRFSAERLKGVDSTLKIQPAELGDSAVYLCASSPGTGDSGANVLTFGAGSRLTVL.

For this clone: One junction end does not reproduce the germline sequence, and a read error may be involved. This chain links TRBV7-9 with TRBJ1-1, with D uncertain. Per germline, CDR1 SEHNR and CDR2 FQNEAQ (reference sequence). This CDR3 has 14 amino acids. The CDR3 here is CASTLERTNTEAFF. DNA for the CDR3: TGTGCCAGCACCTTAGAACGTACGAACACTGAAGCTTTCTTT.

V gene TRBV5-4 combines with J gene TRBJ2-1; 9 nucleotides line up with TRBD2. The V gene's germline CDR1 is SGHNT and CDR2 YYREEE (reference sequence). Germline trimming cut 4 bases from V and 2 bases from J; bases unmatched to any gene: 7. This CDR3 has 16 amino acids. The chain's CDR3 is CASSPIAGEAYNEQFF. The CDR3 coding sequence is TGTGCCAGCAGCCCAATAGCGGGAGAGGCCTACAATGAGCAGTTCTTC.

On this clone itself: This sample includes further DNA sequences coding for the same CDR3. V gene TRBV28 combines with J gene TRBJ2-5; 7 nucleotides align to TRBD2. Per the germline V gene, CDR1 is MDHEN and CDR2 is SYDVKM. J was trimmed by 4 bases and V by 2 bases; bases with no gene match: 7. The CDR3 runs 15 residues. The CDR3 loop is CASSLGGGGRETQYF. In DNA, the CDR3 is TGTGCCAGCAGTTTAGGCGGGGGAGGGAGAGAGACCCAGTACTTC. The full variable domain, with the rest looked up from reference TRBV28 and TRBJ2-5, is DVKVTQSSRYLVKRTGEKVFLECVQDMDHENMFWYRQDPGLGLRLIYFSYDVKMKEKGDIPEGYSVSREKKERFSLILESASTNQTSMYLCASSLGGGGRETQYFGPGTRLLVL.

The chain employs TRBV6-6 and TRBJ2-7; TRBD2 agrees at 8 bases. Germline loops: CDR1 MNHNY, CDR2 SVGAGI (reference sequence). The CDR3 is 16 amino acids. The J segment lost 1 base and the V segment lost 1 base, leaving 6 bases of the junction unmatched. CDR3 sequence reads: CASSYWGAGGSYEQYF. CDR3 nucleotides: TGTGCCAGCAGTTACTGGGGCGCGGGAGGTTCCTACGAGCAGTACTTC.

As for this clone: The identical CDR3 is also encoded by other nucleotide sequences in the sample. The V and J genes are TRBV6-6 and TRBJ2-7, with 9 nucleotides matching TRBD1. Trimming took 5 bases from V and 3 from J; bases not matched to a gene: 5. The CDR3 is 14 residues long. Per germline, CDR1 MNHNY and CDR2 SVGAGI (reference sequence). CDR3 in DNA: TGTGCCAGCAGTCCCGGGACAGGGATCTACGAGCAGTACTTC. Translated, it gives CASSPGTGIYEQYF.

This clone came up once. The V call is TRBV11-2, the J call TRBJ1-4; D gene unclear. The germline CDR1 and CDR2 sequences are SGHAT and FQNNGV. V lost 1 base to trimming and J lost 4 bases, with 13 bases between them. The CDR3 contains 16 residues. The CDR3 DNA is TGTGCCAGCAGCTTAGGAACTAGCCTCTTTAATGAAAAACTGTTTTTT. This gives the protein CASSLGTSLFNEKLFF.